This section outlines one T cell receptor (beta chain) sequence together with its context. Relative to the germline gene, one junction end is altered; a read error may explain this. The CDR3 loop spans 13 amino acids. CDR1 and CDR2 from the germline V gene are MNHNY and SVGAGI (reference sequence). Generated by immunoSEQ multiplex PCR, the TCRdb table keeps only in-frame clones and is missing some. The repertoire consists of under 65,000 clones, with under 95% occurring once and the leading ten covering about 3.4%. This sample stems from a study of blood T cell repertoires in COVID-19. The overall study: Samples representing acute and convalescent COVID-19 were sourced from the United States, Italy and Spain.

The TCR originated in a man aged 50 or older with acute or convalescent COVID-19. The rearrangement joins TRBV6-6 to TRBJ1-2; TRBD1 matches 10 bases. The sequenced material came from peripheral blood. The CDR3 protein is CASSRGTGAPGIF. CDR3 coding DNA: TGTGCCAGCTCTAGAGGGACAGGGGCCCCAGGGATCTTC.